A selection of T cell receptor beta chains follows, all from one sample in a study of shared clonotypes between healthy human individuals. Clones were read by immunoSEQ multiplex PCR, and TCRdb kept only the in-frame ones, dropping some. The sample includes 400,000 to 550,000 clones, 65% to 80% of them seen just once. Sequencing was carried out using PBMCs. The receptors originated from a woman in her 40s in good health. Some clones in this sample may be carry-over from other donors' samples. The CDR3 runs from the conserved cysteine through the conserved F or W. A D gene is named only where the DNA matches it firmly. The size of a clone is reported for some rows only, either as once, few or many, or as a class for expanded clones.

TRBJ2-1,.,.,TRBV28,TGTGCCAGCAGTGAACTCGACCCCATATACAATGAGCAGTTCTTC,CASSELDPIYNEQFF
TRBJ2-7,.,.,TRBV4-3,TGCGCCAGCAGCCAAGAGGAGGGGGTAGGCTACGAGCAGTACTTC,CASSQEEGVGYEQYF
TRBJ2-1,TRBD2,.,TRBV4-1,TGCGCCAGCAGCCAAGATACTAGCGGGAGGAACTACAATGAGCAGTTCTTC,CASSQDTSGRNYNEQFF
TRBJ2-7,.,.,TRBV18,TGTGCCAGCTCACCCAGCGCCTCCTACGAGCAGTACTTC,CASSPSASYEQYF
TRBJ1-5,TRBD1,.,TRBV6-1,TGTGCCAGCGGCGGACAGGGTGCGTCTGGGCCCCAGCATTTT,CASGGQGASGPQHF
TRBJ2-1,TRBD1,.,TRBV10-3,TGTGCCAACGCACCGGGACAGGGCTCCAATGAGCAGTTCTTC,CANAPGQGSNEQFF
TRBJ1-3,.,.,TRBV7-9,TGTGCCAGCAGCTTAGGTACGGCCAGCTCTGGAAACACCATATATTTT,CASSLGTASSGNTIYF
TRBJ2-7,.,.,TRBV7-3,TGTGCCAGCCCCTGGCGTAACTCCTCCTACGAGCAGTACTTC,CASPWRNSSYEQYF
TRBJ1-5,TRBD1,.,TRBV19,TGTGCCGGCGCCACAGGGGTTGGTCAGCCCCAGCATTTT,CAGATGVGQPQHF
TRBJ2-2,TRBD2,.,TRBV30,TGTGCCTGGAGCTATAGCGGGAGGGACACCGGGGAGCTGTTTTTT,CAWSYSGRDTGELFF
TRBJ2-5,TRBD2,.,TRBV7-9,TGTGCCAGCAGCGAACTAGCGGGAGGGCTACAAGAGACCCAGTACTTC,CASSELAGGLQETQYF
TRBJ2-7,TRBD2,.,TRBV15,TGTGCCACCAGCAGAGGACACGGGACTAGCGGGCGGGACGAGCAGTACTTC,CATSRGHGTSGRDEQYF
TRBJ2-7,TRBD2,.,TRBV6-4,TGTGCCAGCAGTGACCGGCTAGCGGGAAGAACCTACGAGCAGTACTTC,CASSDRLAGRTYEQYF
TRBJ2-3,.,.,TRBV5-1,TGCGCCAGCTACTATAGCGCGCCTGACACAGATACGCAGTATTTT,CASYYSAPDTDTQYF
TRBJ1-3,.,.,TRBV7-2,TGTGCCAGCAGCTTAACCCAGGGAAATTCTGGAAACACCATATATTTT,CASSLTQGNSGNTIYF
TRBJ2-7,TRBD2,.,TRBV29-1,TGCAGCGTCGGGGTAGCGGGAGAGGTCGAGCAGTACTTC,CSVGVAGEVEQYF
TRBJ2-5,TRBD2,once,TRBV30,TGTGCCTGGAGCGGTCGATGGACTAGCGGGAGGGCCTCCGAGACCCAGTACTTC,CAWSGRWTSGRASETQYF
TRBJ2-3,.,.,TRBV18,TGTGCCAGCTCACCCGGGACATTCCGCACAGATACGCAGTATTTT,CASSPGTFRTDTQYF
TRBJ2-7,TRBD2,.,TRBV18,TGTGCCAGCTCATCATCGGGGGGAAACTACGAGCAGTACTTC,CASSSSGGNYEQYF
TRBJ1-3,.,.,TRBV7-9,TGTGCCAGCAGCTTATTTGGAGGGCAGCGCTCCTCTGGAAACACCATATATTTT,CASSLFGGQRSSGNTIYF
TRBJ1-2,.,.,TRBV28,TGTGCCAGCAGTCACCTGGGCAATAACTATGGCTACACCTTC,CASSHLGNNYGYTF
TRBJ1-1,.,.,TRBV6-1,TGTGCCAGCAGTGAAAAAAGGGTAGAGGGGGGTGAAGCTTTCTTT,CASSEKRVEGGEAFF
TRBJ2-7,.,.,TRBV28,TGTGCCAGCAAGACACCAGCGAACTCCTACGAGCAGTACTTC,CASKTPANSYEQYF
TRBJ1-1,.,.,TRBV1,TGCACCAGCAGCCCCCTCGGAGGGGGGAACACTGAAGCTTTCTTT,CTSSPLGGGNTEAFF
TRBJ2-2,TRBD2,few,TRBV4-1,TGCGCCAGCAGCCAAGATCGGGGCGAGGGACTAGGTGTCGGGGAGCTGTTTTTT,CASSQDRGEGLGVGELFF
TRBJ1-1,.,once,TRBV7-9,TGTGCCAGCAGCATTAACAGGGACACTGAAGCTTTCTTT,CASSINRDTEAFF
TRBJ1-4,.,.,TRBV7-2,TGTGCCAGCAGCCTACAGGTTTACGGTGAAAAACTGTTTTTT,CASSLQVYGEKLFF
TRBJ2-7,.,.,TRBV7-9,TGTGCCAGCACGGACAGCTCCTACGAGCAGTACTTC,CASTDSSYEQYF
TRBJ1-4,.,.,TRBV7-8,TGTGCCACCAAAACACTCGACAGATCGAAACTGTTTTTT,CATKTLDRSKLFF
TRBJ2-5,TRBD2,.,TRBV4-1,TGCGCCAGCAGCCAAGGTCGGGGGGCTAGCGGGACCCAAGAGACCCAGTACTTC,CASSQGRGASGTQETQYF
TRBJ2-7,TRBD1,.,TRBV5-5,TGTGCCAGCAGCTCCACAGGGGGCCGGGACGAGCAGTACTTC,CASSSTGGRDEQYF
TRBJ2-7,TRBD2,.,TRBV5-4,TGTGCCAGCAGCTTGGTGGGGACTAGAAGAGCCTACGAGCAGTACTTC,CASSLVGTRRAYEQYF
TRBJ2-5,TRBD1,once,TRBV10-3,TGTGCCATCAGTCCTGAAGGGGGCTGGGAGACCCAGTACTTC,CAISPEGGWETQYF
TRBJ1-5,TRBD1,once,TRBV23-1,TGCGCCAGCAGTCAATCGCCCGACAGGGTAGGGCAGCCCCAGCATTTT,CASSQSPDRVGQPQHF
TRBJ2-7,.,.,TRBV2,TGTGCCAGCAGTGAAGACAGACAGAAGAGCTACGAGCAGTACTTC,CASSEDRQKSYEQYF
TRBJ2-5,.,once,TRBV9,TGTGCCAGCAGCGTAGCGGAGGGGGGTCGAGAGACCCAGTACTTC,CASSVAEGGRETQYF
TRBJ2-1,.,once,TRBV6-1,TGTGCCAGCAGTGAAGCGTTTGAGCAGTTCTTC,CASSEAFEQFF
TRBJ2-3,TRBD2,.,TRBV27,TGTGCCAGCAGTTCGTTAGCGGGAGATGGAAGCACAGATACGCAGTATTTT,CASSSLAGDGSTDTQYF
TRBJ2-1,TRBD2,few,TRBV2,TGTGCCAGCGAGACGACTAGCGGCTCCTACAATGAGCAGTTCTTC,CASETTSGSYNEQFF
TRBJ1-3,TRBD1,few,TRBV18,TGTGCCAGCTCGCCGGGACAGGGCAACTCTGGAAACACCATATATTTT,CASSPGQGNSGNTIYF
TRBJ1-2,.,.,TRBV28,TGTGCCAGCGCCCAAAACACCCGAGGCTATGGCTACACCTTC,CASAQNTRGYGYTF
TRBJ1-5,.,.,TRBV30,TGTGCCTGGAGTGTAGGGTCCAGCGATCAGCCCCAGCATTTT,CAWSVGSSDQPQHF
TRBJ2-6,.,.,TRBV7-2,TGTGCCAGCAACGCCGGACTTCCGGAAGGGGCCAACGTCCTGACTTTC,CASNAGLPEGANVLTF
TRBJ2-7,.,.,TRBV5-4,TGTGCCAGCAGCTTGGTAGGTAGCTACGAGCAGTACTTC,CASSLVGSYEQYF
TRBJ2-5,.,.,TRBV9,TGTGCCAGCAGCGTATCCGGGTCCCCAGGGGAAGAGACCCAGTACTTC,CASSVSGSPGEETQYF
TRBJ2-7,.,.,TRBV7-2,TGTGCCAGCAGCTTAACGCTAGGGGTCTACGAGCAGTACTTC,CASSLTLGVYEQYF
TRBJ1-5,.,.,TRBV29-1,TGCAGCGTTGTGGGAACCGGGGGCAATCAGCCCCAGCATTTT,CSVVGTGGNQPQHF
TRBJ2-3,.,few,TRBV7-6,TGTGCCAGCAGCTTGAGCATACTTCCCACAGATACGCAGTATTTT,CASSLSILPTDTQYF
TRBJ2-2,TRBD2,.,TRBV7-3,TGTGCCAGCAGCCGCACCGGGACTAGTCTTCACGGGGAGCTGTTTTTT,CASSRTGTSLHGELFF
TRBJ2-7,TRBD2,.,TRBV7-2,TGTGCCAGCAGCTCCTTGGGTAGCGGGATCCACTACGAGCAGTACTTC,CASSSLGSGIHYEQYF